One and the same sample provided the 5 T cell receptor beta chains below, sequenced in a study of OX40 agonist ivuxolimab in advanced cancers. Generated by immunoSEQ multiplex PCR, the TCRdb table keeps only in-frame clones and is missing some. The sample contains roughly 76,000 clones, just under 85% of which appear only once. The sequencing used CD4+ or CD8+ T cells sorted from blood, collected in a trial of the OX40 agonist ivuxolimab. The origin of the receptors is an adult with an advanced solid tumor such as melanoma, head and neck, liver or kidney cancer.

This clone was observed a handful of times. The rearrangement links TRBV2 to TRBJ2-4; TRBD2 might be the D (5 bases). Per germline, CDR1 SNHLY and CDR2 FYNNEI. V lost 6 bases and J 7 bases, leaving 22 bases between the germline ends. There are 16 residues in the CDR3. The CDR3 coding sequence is TGTGCCAGCAGACGGCGTCTGAACATTGGGGAGAACATTCAGTACTTC. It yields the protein CASRRRLNIGENIQYF.

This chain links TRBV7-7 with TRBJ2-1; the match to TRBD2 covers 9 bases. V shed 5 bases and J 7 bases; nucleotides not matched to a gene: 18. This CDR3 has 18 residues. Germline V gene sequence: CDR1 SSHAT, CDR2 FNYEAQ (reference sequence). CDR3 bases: TGTGCCAGCAGCCCCCGAGGGGGCGGGAGGGGCGGGACGAATGAGCAGTTCTTC. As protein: CASSPRGGGRGGTNEQFF.

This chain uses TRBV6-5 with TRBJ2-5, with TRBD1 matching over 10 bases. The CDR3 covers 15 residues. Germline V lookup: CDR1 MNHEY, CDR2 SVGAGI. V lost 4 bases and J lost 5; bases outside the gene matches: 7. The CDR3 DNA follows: TGTGCCAGCAGTTCCGACAGGGGGCCAGTGGAGACCCAGTACTTC. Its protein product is CASSSDRGPVETQYF.

DNA of the CDR3: TGCGCCAGCAGCTCCGGGGACAGCGCCAATTCACCCCTCCACTTT. Residues: CASSSGDSANSPLHF. The gene calls are TRBV5-1 and TRBJ1-6; TRBD1 matches at 7 bases. This CDR3 has 15 residues. Germline assignment: CDR1 SGHRS and CDR2 YFSETQ. J lost 7 bases, V lost 3 bases, and 7 bases had no gene match.

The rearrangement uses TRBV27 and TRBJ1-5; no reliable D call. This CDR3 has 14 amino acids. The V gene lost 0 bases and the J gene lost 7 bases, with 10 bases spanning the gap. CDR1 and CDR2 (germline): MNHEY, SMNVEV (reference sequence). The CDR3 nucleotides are TGTGCCAGCAGTTTATCATATCCGGGGCAGCCCCAGCATTTT. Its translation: CASSLSYPGQPQHF.